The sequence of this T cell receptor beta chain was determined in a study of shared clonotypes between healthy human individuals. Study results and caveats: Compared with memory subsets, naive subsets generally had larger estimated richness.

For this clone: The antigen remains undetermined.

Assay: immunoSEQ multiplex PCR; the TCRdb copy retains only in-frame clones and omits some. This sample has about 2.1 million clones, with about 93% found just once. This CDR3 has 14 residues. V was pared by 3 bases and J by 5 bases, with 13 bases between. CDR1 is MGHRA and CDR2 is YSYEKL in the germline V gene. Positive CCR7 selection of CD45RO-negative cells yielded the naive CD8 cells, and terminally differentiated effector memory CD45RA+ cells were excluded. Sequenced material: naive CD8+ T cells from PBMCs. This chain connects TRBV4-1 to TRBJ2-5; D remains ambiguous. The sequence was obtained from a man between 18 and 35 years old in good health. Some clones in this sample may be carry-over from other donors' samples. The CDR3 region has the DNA TGCGCCAGCAGCCACACCGTTGGTGGGGAGACCCAGTACTTC. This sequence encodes CASSHTVGGETQYF.